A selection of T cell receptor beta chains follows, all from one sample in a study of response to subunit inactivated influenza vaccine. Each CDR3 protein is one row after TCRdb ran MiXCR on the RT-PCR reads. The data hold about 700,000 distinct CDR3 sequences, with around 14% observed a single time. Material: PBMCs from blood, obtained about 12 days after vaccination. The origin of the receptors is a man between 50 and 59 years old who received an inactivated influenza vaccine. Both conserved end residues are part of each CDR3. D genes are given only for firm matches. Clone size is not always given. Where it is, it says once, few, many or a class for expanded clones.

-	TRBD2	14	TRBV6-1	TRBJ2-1	TGTGCCAGCTCTCTAGCGGGAACTATTAATGAGCAGTTCTTC	CASSLAGTINEQFF
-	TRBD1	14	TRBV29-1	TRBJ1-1	TGCAGCGTTTCCGAGGGGGCTCGGAACACTGAAGCTTTCTTT	CSVSEGARNTEAFF
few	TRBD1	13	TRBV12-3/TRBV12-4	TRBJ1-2	TGTGCCAGCAGTCACAGGGGAGGCTATGGCTACACCTTC	CASSHRGGYGYTF
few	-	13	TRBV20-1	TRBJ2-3	TGCAGTGCCAGGGACACGAACACAGATACGCAGTATTTT	CSARDTNTDTQYF
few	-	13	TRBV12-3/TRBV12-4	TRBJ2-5	TGTGCCTCGGGCGGGGGCCGTTCGGAGACCCAGTACTTC	CASGGGRSETQYF
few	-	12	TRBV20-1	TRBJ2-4	TGCAGTGCTAGTTTACAGGGTTACATTCAGTACTTC	CSASLQGYIQYF
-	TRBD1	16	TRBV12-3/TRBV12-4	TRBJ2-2	TGTGCCAGCAGGACTGGACAGGGCAGACGCACCGGGGAGCTGTTTTTT	CASRTGQGRRTGELFF
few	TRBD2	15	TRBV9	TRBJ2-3	TGTGCCAGCACCCTTAGCGGGGCAGGAACAGATACGCAGTATTTT	CASTLSGAGTDTQYF
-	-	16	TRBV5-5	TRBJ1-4	TGTGCCAGCAGCTCAACTTCGGGAGGAGGGAATGAAAAACTGTTTTTT	CASSSTSGGGNEKLFF
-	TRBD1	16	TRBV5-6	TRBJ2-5	TGTGCCAGCAGCATCTCCGGGACAGGGGGCTTAGAGACCCAGTACTTC	CASSISGTGGLETQYF
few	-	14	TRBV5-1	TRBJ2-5	TGCGCCAGCAGCCCTAGTTCCTCCCAAGAGACCCAGTACTTC	CASSPSSSQETQYF
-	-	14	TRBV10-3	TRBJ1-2	TGTGCCACAACCCGGACGGCGGGGGGCTATGGCTACATCTTC	CATTRTAGGYGYIF
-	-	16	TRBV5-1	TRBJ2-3	TGCGCCAGCAGCTTGGCGGCAGGCCAAAATTCAGATACGCAGTATTTT	CASSLAAGQNSDTQYF
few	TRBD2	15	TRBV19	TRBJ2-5	TGTGCCAGTAGCATCTCGGCGGGGGGATCTGAGACCCAGTACTTC	CASSISAGGSETQYF
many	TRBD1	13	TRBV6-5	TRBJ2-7	TGTGCCAGCAGCTCAAACACAGGGGGCGAGCAGTACTTC	CASSSNTGGEQYF
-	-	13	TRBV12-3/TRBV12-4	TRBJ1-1	TGTGCCAGCAGAACAGCTCTTAACACTGAAGCTTTCTTT	CASRTALNTEAFF
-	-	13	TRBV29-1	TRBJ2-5	TGCAGCGTCCACTCAGGGCTGAGGGAGACCCAGTACTTC	CSVHSGLRETQYF
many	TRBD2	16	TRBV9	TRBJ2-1	TGTGCCAGCAGCAACGCACTAGCGGGAGGTCAGGATGAGCAGTTCTTC	CASSNALAGGQDEQFF
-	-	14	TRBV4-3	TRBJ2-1	TGCGCCAGCAGCCAAGTCACGGGATACAATGAGCAGTTCTTC	CASSQVTGYNEQFF
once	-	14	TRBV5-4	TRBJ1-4	TGTGCCACTGCGGAAACAGGGCCTAATGAAAAACTGTTTTTT	CATAETGPNEKLFF
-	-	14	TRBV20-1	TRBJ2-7	TGCAGTGCTGTACCGGGACTCCGCGGGTACGAGCAGTACTTC	CSAVPGLRGYEQYF
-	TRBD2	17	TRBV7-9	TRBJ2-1	TGTGCCAGCAGCTTAGGTCAGCCGGGACTAGCAATGAATGAGCAGTTCTTC	CASSLGQPGLAMNEQFF
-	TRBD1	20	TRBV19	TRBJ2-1	TGTGCCACTAGTTGCCTCCCGGGACAGATATCCGCCCAATCCTACAATGAGCAGTTCTTC	CATSCLPGQISAQSYNEQFF
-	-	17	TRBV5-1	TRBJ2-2	TGCGCCAGCAGCTTTATATCCGACAGAAGTTCTACCGGGGAGCTGTTTTTT	CASSFISDRSSTGELFF
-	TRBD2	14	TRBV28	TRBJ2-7	TGTGCCAGTATGATAGCGGGAGTCTCGGTGGAGCAGTACTTC	CASMIAGVSVEQYF
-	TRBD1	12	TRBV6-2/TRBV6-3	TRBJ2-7	TGTGCCACCTCTACAACAGGGGACGAGCAGTACTTC	CATSTTGDEQYF
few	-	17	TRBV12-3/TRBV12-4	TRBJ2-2	TGTGCCAGCAGTTTAGTTTACACCCGAACGTACACCGGGGAGCTGTTTTTT	CASSLVYTRTYTGELFF
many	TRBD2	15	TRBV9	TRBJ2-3	TGTGCCAGCAGCGTAGGGACTAGCGGCACAGATACGCAGTATTTT	CASSVGTSGTDTQYF
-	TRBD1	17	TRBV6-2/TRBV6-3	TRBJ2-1	TGTGCCAGCAGTTATTCGCTTGGGACAGGGGTGGTCAATGAGCAGTTCTTC	CASSYSLGTGVVNEQFF
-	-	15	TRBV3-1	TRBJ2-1	TGTGCCAGCAGCCAAGAAGTGTGGTCCTACAATGAGCAGTTCTTC	CASSQEVWSYNEQFF
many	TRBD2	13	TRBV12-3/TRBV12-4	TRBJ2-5	TGTGCCAGCAGTGGACTAGCAGAAGAGACCCAGTACTTC	CASSGLAEETQYF
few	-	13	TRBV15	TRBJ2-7	TGTGCCACCAGCAGAGATCAAGCCTACGAGCAGTACTTC	CATSRDQAYEQYF
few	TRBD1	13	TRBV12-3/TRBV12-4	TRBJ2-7	TGTGCCAGCAGCCGGGACAGGCTACACGAGCAGTACTTC	CASSRDRLHEQYF
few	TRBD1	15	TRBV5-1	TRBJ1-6	TGCGCCAGCAGCTTGGCACAGGGGGCCAGTTCACCCCTCCACTTT	CASSLAQGASSPLHF
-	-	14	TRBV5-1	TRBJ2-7	TGCGCCAGCAGCCTCCGGGACCCAGGGTCCGAGCAGTACTTC	CASSLRDPGSEQYF
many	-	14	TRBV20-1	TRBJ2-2	TGCAGTGCTCCCGCCGGGCGGAACACCGGGGAGCTGTTTTTT	CSAPAGRNTGELFF
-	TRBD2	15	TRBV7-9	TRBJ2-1	TGTGCCAGCAGCTCAACTAGCGGGGTTGACAATGAGCAGTTCTTC	CASSSTSGVDNEQFF
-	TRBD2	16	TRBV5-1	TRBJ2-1	TGCGCCAGCAGCCTGGCCGGGACTAGGGGAAACAATGAGCAGTTCTTC	CASSLAGTRGNNEQFF
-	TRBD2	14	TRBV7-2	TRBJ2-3	TGTGCCAGCAGCTTAAACGGGGGGGCGAATACGCAGTATTTT	CASSLNGGANTQYF
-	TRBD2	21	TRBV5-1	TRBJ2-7	TGCGCCAGCAGCTCTCTTTCCCCGGGACTAGCGGGAGTAGGGCCTTTCTACGAGCAGTACTTC	CASSSLSPGLAGVGPFYEQYF
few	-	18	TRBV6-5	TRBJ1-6	TGTGCCAGCAGTTTAGGGACCCAGGGACCCACCTATAATTCACCCCTCCACTTT	CASSLGTQGPTYNSPLHF
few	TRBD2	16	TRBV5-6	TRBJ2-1	TGTGCCAGCAGCTGGTCCGGGGGGACTAGCGTGAGTGAGCAGTTCTTC	CASSWSGGTSVSEQFF
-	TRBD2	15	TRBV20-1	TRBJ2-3	TGCAGTGCCCGGGTTAGCGGGAGGGCGGCAGATACGCAGTATTTT	CSARVSGRAADTQYF
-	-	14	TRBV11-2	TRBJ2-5	TGTGCCAGCAGCTTTCCGGGGGGCGAAGAGACCCAGTACTTC	CASSFPGGEETQYF
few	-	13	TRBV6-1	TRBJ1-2	TGTGCCAGCAGTGAGAGCCCTAACTATGGCTACACCTTC	CASSESPNYGYTF
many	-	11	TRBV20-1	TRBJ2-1	TGCAGTGCCGAAGTGATAAATGAGCAGTTCTTC	CSAEVINEQFF
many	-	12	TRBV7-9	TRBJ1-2	TGTGCCAGCAGCTTATCTACCTATGGCTACACCTTC	CASSLSTYGYTF
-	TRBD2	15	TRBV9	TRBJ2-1	TGTGCCAGCAGCGGGGGACTAGCGGGAAGGGTTGAGCAGTTCTTC	CASSGGLAGRVEQFF
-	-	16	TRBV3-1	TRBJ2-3	TGTGCCAGCAGCCAACCCTCCGGGGGATACACAGATACGCAGTATTTT	CASSQPSGGYTDTQYF
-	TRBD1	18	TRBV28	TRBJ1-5	TGTGCCAGCAGTATTACCGGGACAGGATTTCAAGGGGATCAGCCCCAGCATTTT	CASSITGTGFQGDQPQHF
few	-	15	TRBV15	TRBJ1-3	TGTGCCACCAGCAGAGTTCGGGCAACGGGAAACACCATATATTTT	CATSRVRATGNTIYF
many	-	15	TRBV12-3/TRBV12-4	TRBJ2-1	TGTGCCAGCAGTTTAGGTGGACTTGGTTACAATGAGCAGTTCTTC	CASSLGGLGYNEQFF
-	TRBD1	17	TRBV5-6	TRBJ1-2	TGTGCCAGCAGCTTGGACCCAGGCGGGACAGGGCCGTATGGCTACACCTTC	CASSLDPGGTGPYGYTF
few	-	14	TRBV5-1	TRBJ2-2	TGCGCCAGCAGCTCCGCCAACCCCACCGGGGAGCTGTTTTTT	CASSSANPTGELFF
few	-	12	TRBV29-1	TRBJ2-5	TGCAGCATCCAGGGGAGCGGAGAGACCCAGTACTTC	CSIQGSGETQYF
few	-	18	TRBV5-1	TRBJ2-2	TGCGCCAGCAGCTTGTGGGGCCCCGCGGCAGAGGGCACCGGGGAGCTGTTTTTT	CASSLWGPAAEGTGELFF
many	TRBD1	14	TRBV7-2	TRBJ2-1	TGTGCCAGCAGCCGTAGACAGGGTACTACTGAGCAGTTCTTC	CASSRRQGTTEQFF
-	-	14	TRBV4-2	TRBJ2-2	TGTGCCAGCAGCCAAGGCGAGGGATCCGGGGAGCTGTTTTTT	CASSQGEGSGELFF
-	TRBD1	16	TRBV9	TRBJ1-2	TGTGCCAGCAGCGAGGGAGGAGGGGGCGGCATCTATGGCTACACCTTC	CASSEGGGGGIYGYTF